This T cell receptor (beta chain) is drawn from a study of Ad26.COV2.S vaccination and SARS-CoV-2 variants. General study points: Placebo and vaccine recipients had non-spike TCR breadth that was similar.

The data were produced by immunoSEQ multiplex PCR, yet TCRdb's version contains in-frame clones alone and is incomplete. The data hold 380,000 or so clones, with 86% observed a single time. The sample's treatment: approximately 18 received Ad26.COV2.S at low or high dose, single or two shots; roughly five received placebo; per-sample allocation not given. Sampling was done on day 63 after the first vaccine or placebo injection. The vaccine antigen was prefusion-stabilized Wuhan SARS-CoV-2 spike. Germline-derived CDR1 and CDR2 are LNHDA and SQIVND (reference sequence). Trimming left V 3 bases short and J 0 bases short, with 5 bases between. The CDR3 totals 13 residues. About this clone: Antigen specificity is unknown.

This TCR came from a person aged 18-65 years who received the Ad26.COV2.S COVID-19 vaccine or a placebo. Source: peripheral blood, taken in a trial of Ad26.COV2.S vaccine versus placebo. This chain joins TRBV19 and TRBJ1-1; no firm D call. DNA of the CDR3: TGTGCCAGTAGTATCTTCATGAACACTGAAGCTTTCTTT. Translated, it gives CASSIFMNTEAFF.